Listed below are T cell receptor beta chains from one sample, sequenced in a study of radiotherapy plus CTLA-4 blockade in lung cancer. The method was immunoSEQ multiplex PCR; TCRdb's version includes in-frame clones alone and lacks a portion of them. There are 35,000 or so clones in the sample; around 85% occur only once, and roughly 5% lies in the top ten. This material consisted of peripheral blood, taken from a patient treated with radiotherapy plus ipilimumab. The receptors were gathered from a human donor with non-small cell lung cancer who had stable disease on radiotherapy plus ipilimumab. Each CDR3 is given with its conserved first and last residue. Each record gives: V gene, CDR3 length, CDR3 protein.

>TRBV28|14
CASHTGASNQPQHF
>TRBV27|15
CASSFLAGLQETQYF
>TRBV30|12
CAFSDRANTQYF
>TRBV28|12
CASSPPRGGLFF
>TRBV9|15
CASSVVGSSTDTQYF
>TRBV28|15
CASGSAGGLQETQYF
>TRBV27|17
CASSLFFGRENTGELFF
>TRBV28|15
CASSLRLAGEETQYF
>TRBV28|14
CASSPQARNQPQHF
>TRBV7-2|19
CASSLTGQPAGYSTDTQYF
>TRBV5-6|15
CASSWDRGGADTQYF
>TRBV5-1|15
CASSEDRGNQETQYF
>TRBV28|14
CASSFPDSDAEQYF
>TRBV7-3|16
CASSPSLAVSYNEQFF
>TRBV19|12
CATKGVYTEAFF
>TRBV9|15
CASSVASGYSYEQYF
>TRBV9|18
CASSVGGSPSSGANVLTF
>TRBV19|17
CASSGGLTRLAKNIQYF
>TRBV29-1|12
CSVGGSRYGYTF
>TRBV2|12
CARGQGALGYTF
>TRBV5-4|15
CASSLSATTNEKLFF
>TRBV7-2|16
CASSREGTGGFNEQFF
>TRBV7-3|15
CASSLGSDRNTEAFF
>TRBV27|15
CASSLSAYSNQPQHF
>TRBV10-3|15
CAIATGGSGTDTQYF
>TRBV6-1|13
CASSETDTYEQYF
>TRBV13|11
CASSLGQEAFF
>TRBV5-4|16
CASSSNIGQQTDTQYF
>TRBV15|16
CATSRDAGTSGRPQYF
>TRBV28|16
CASSGSGGFSGNTIYF
>TRBV5-1|13
CASSPQANTEAFF
>TRBV6-6|12
CASEGQDNEQFF
>TRBV28|15
CASSFFQGDTGELFF
>TRBV10-3|18
CAISELRGGTTGGNEQFF
>TRBV4-1|18
CASSPLGVAMSSYNEQFF
>TRBV5-1|15
CASSFWGTGNTEAFF